What follows are 11 T cell receptor beta chains derived from one specimen sequenced in a study of blood T cell repertoires in COVID-19. TCRdb's copy holds only in-frame clones and misses some; the assay was immunoSEQ multiplex PCR. The sample holds about 220,000 clones, roughly four fifths seen once. Sequencing was done on a sample of peripheral blood. The receptors stem from a woman in her seventies with acute or convalescent COVID-19.

The rearrangement links TRBV3-1 (or the pseudogene TRBV3-2) to TRBJ1-1; 9 bases fit TRBD1. The CDR3 contains 16 residues. Trimming removed 2 bases from V and 5 bases from J; junction bases left unmatched: 9. CDR1 is LGHDT, CDR2 YNNKEL, per germline (reference sequence). DNA of the CDR3: TGTGCCAGCAGCCAACCCGGAGGGGACAGGGCGACTGAAGCTTTCTTT. Translating gives CASSQPGGDRATEAFF.

This clone was seen only once. CDR3 loop: CATRDGGFYNEQFF. In nucleotides, the CDR3 is TGTGCCACTCGGGACGGGGGGTTCTACAATGAGCAGTTCTTC. The rearrangement uses TRBV27 and TRBJ2-1; TRBD2 matches at 7 bases. V was clipped by 10 bases and J by 3 bases; unmatched bases: 9. The CDR3 is 14 amino acids. Germline CDR1 reads MNHEY; CDR2 reads SMNVEV (reference sequence).

The chain carries TRBV15 and TRBJ1-1; tentatively, D is TRBD1 (6 bases). The V gene's germline CDR1 is LNHNV and CDR2 YYDKDF (reference sequence). This CDR3 contains 14 residues. Trimming took 3 bases from V and 1 from J, leaving 9 bases between them. The CDR3 protein is CATSRDSWNTEAFF. The CDR3 nucleotides are TGTGCCACCAGCAGGGACAGTTGGAACACTGAAGCTTTCTTT.

The gene calls are TRBV7-2 and TRBJ1-2, with D perhaps matching TRBD1 (5 bases). CDR3 length equals 16 residues. Trimming left V 5 bases short and J 8 bases short, with 24 bases between. The V gene's germline CDR1 is SGHTA and CDR2 FQGNSA. The CDR3 sequence is CASSKETRGRSGGYTF. The CDR3 nucleotides read TGTGCCAGCAGCAAAGAAACCCGGGGGAGATCGGGGGGCTACACCTTC.

J is TRBJ1-5 and V is TRBV28; D remains unclear. Germline lookup yields CDR1 MDHEN and CDR2 SYDVKM. V was cut by 8 bases and J by 0 bases, with 20 bases left in between. CDR3 length equals 17 residues. The CDR3 nucleotides read TGTGCCAGCCTCGGCAGCGGAATGGGAAATAGCAATCAGCCCCAGCATTTT. Translated, it gives CASLGSGMGNSNQPQHF.

The chain carries TRBV11-3 and TRBJ2-2; TRBD1 matches at 7 bases. The germline V gene encodes CDR1 SGHNT and CDR2 YENEEA. The CDR3 extends over 18 amino acids. With 5 bases clipped from V and 4 bases from J, the junction kept 16 bases outside the gene matches. The CDR3 loop reads CASSQGVGTPRGTGELFF. DNA for the CDR3: TGTGCCAGCAGCCAGGGGGTGGGCACACCTCGAGGCACCGGGGAGCTGTTTTTT.

As regards this clone: A far larger clone lies a single base away; this is likely a read error. The chain is built from TRBV4-2 and TRBJ2-7, with 10 bases lining up with TRBD2. From germline, CDR1 is LGHNA and CDR2 YNFKEQ. Trimming at V came to 0 bases and at J to 2 bases, leaving 1 base not matched to a gene. The CDR3 extends over 15 amino acids. CDR3 sequence reads: CASSQDLAGAYEQYF. CDR3 coding DNA: TGTGCCAGCAGCCAAGATCTAGCGGGGGCCTACGAGCAGTACTTC.

The chain couples TRBV2 to TRBJ2-5; 8 bases are shared with TRBD2. The V gene's germline CDR1 is SNHLY and CDR2 FYNNEI. This CDR3 region has 15 residues. V trimming: 4 bases; J trimming: 5 bases; junction bases outside the gene matches: 9. CDR3 nucleotide sequence: TGTGCCAGCAGTGGTTTAGGCGGGGGGCGGGAGACCCAGTACTTC. Its protein product is CASSGLGGGRETQYF.

The V and J genes are TRBV3-1 (or the pseudogene TRBV3-2) and TRBJ2-5; weak D call: TRBD1 (5 bases). The germline V gene has CDR1 LGHDT and CDR2 YNNKEL (reference sequence). V was shortened by 3 bases and J by 10 bases, with 15 bases between the two germline ends. CDR3 size: 13 residues. DNA for the CDR3: TGTGCCAGCAGCCAGCGACGGTTTAGGGGCCAGTACTTC. Amino acid sequence: CASSQRRFRGQYF.

This clone was counted a few times. V and J are TRBV7-2 and TRBJ1-4; no clear D. Germline values: CDR1 SGHTA, CDR2 FQGNSA. The CDR3 runs to 15 residues. V was clipped by 4 bases and J by 3 bases, with 12 bases between them. In DNA form, the CDR3 reads TGTGCCAGCAGCTACGACCCTCGGGCTAATGAAAAACTGTTTTTT. This gives the protein CASSYDPRANEKLFF. The full variable domain, completed using reference TRBV7-2 and TRBJ1-4, is GAGVSQSPSNKVTEKGKDVELRCDPISGHTALYWYRQSLGQGLEFLIYFQGNSAPDKSGLPSDRFSAERTGGSVSTLTIQRTQQEDSAVYLCASSYDPRANEKLFFGSGTQLSVL.

J is TRBJ1-2 and V is TRBV5-1, with no clear D. V lost 0 bases to trimming and J lost 4 bases, with 10 bases between them. The germline V gene has CDR1 SGHRS and CDR2 YFSETQ. The CDR3 extends over 14 amino acids. The CDR3 coding sequence is TGCGCCAGCAGCTTGGAAGAGGGTTCCTATGGCTACACCTTC. Translating it yields CASSLEEGSYGYTF.